The 6 T cell receptor beta chains below come from one sample, sequenced in a study of response to subunit inactivated influenza vaccine. Each CDR3 protein gets one entry after TCRdb re-called the RT-PCR reads with MiXCR. This sample has hundreds of thousands of distinct CDR3 sequences, with roughly 20% found just once. Material: PBMCs from blood, obtained more than 4 days after vaccination. The receptors were gathered from a man aged 45-65 years who received an inactivated influenza vaccine.

This clonotype was observed at least ten times. The genes are TRBV24-1 and TRBJ2-7, with 11 bases identical to TRBD1. Trimming at V came to 5 bases and at J to 6 bases, leaving 5 bases not matched to a gene. The CDR3 consists of 14 residues. Per germline, CDR1 KGHDR and CDR2 SFDVKD. The CDR3 DNA is TGTGCCACCAGTGCCCCCGGGACAGGGGGCGAGCAGTACTTC. As protein: CATSAPGTGGEQYF.

A few counts support this clonotype. The chain carries TRBV7-2 and TRBJ1-4, with no clear D. The CDR3 has 14 amino acids. Trimming stripped 5 bases from V and 8 bases from J, with 15 bases between. Germline assignment: CDR1 SGHTA and CDR2 FQGNSA. This CDR3 is CASSASPGREKLFF. CDR3 DNA: TGTGCCAGCAGCGCCAGTCCGGGTCGAGAAAAACTGTTTTTT. Full variable domain (missing parts from reference TRBV7-2 and TRBJ1-4): GAGVSQSPSNKVTEKGKDVELRCDPISGHTALYWYRQSLGQGLEFLIYFQGNSAPDKSGLPSDRFSAERTGGSVSTLTIQRTQQEDSAVYLCASSASPGREKLFFGSGTQLSVL.

CDR3: CASSSPRSWRPNTGELFF. CDR3 in DNA: TGTGCCAGCAGCTCCCCTCGTTCCTGGCGTCCGAACACCGGGGAGCTGTTTTTT. This chain connects TRBV11-2 to TRBJ2-2; D is unclear. Germline loops: CDR1 SGHAT, CDR2 FQNNGV. With 4 bases removed from V and 0 bases from J, the gap between germline ends came to 18 bases. The CDR3 extends over 18 amino acids.

In nucleotides, the CDR3 is TGCAGTGCTAACCCCGGGACCACGGTCGAAGATACGCAGTATTTT. This codes for CSANPGTTVEDTQYF. The genes are TRBV20-1 and TRBJ2-3; D might be TRBD1 or TRBD2, each matching 5 bases. The V end lost 4 bases, the J end lost 5 bases, and 19 bases lay between the germline ends. Germline values: CDR1 DFQATT, CDR2 SNEGSKA (reference sequence). The CDR3 runs to 15 residues.

The rearrangement joins TRBV6-5 to TRBJ2-2, with a weak D call TRBD2 (6 bases). Deletions cut 4 bases from V and 2 bases from J, with 8 bases between. The CDR3 sequence is 14 residues long. Germline V gene data show CDR1 as MNHEY and CDR2 as SVGAGI. This chain's CDR3 is CASSWGGNTGELFF. The CDR3 DNA reads TGTGCCAGCAGTTGGGGAGGTAACACCGGGGAGCTGTTTTTT.

The chain couples TRBV10-3 to TRBJ1-1, with 11 positions matching TRBD1. Germline trimming cut 10 bases from V and 5 bases from J; bases unmatched to any gene: 6. This CDR3 contains 13 residues. Looked up from germline, CDR1 is ENHRY and CDR2 is SYGVKD. CDR3 DNA: TGTGCCACCCGGGACAGGGGGGGAACTGAAGCTTTCTTT. This sequence encodes CATRDRGGTEAFF.